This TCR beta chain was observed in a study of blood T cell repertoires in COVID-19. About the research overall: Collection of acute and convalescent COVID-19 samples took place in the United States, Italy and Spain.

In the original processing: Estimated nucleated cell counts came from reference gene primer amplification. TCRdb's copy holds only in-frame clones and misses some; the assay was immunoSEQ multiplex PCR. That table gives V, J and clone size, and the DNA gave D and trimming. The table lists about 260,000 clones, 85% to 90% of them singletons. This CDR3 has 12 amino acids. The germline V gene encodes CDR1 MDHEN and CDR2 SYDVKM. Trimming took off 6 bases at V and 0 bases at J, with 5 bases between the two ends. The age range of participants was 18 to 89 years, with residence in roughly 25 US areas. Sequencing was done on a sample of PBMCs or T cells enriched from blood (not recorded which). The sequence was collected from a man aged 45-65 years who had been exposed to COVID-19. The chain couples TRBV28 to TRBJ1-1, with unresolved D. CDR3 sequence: CASRELNTEAFF. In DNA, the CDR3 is TGTGCCAGCAGGGAGTTGAACACTGAAGCTTTCTTT. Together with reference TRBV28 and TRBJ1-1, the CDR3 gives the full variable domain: DVKVTQSSRYLVKRTGEKVFLECVQDMDHENMFWYRQDPGLGLRLIYFSYDVKMKEKGDIPEGYSVSREKKERFSLILESASTNQTSMYLCASRELNTEAFFGQGTRLTVV.